Here is one T cell receptor (beta chain) with its context. The data belong to a study of low-dose radiotherapy and immunotherapy resistance in tumors. Study summary: Every two weeks, the protocol called for intravenous cyclophosphamide at 200 mg/m2. It was given one day before each radiation and immunotherapy administration.

This CDR3 spans 13 amino acids. Trimming shortened V by 1 base and J by 5 bases, and 6 bases separated the two germline ends. Germline CDR1 and CDR2: SGHNT and YENEEA. Primers targeting TRAV and TRBV primed first-strand cDNA, covering alpha and beta chains. For amplifying TCRs, the PCR ran for about 20 cycles with Phusion, which was used together with a constant-region primer and the adapter on the V primers. TCRdb analysed the reads with MiXCR anew, one entry per CDR3 protein. The sample has tens of thousands of distinct CDR3 sequences, roughly 31% seen once; the top ten hold 11%. Time point specified: before trial treatment. Donors, who were enrolled in a single-arm phase I dose-escalation trial, received nivolumab, ipilimumab, aspirin, low-dose cyclophosphamide and low-dose radiotherapy. Qualifying patients carried advanced solid tumors devoid of tumor-infiltrating lymphocytes.

This specimen consisted of PBMCs, obtained before treatment. V and J are TRBV11-3 and TRBJ2-1; D is ambiguous. The TCR comes from a female donor with ovarian cancer. The CDR3, as DNA: TGTGCCAGCAGCTTAGTTTCCCACAATGAGCAGTTCTTC. This codes for CASSLVSHNEQFF. The full variable domain, its missing parts supplied by reference TRBV11-3 and TRBJ2-1, is EAGVVQSPRYKIIEKKQPVAFWCNPISGHNTLYWYLQNLGQGPELLIRYENEEAVDDSQLPKDRFSAERLKGVDSTLKIQPAELGDSAVYLCASSLVSHNEQFFGPGTRLTVL.